The following is a TCR beta chain sequence with its context. This sample is part of a study of T cells expressing NK-cell markers. Study-wide context: It was sorted CD3+CD56-NKG2C+, CD3+CD56+NKG2C- and CD3+CD56+NKG2C+ T cells that provided the TCR beta repertoires.

This CDR3 is built from 16 residues. Germline V gene lookup returns CDR1 LNHDA and CDR2 SQIVND (reference sequence). TCR beta libraries carry UMIs added by 5'RACE template switching. From its re-call of the 5' RACE reads, TCRdb lists each CDR3 protein once, without DNA. Its listing shows almost 450,000 distinct CDR3 sequences. The clonotype was recovered from a woman between 18 and 75 years old in good health. The sequencing sample was made of blood T cells: a sorted CD56 or NKG2C T cell subset, CD4+ or CD8+ T cells, or bulk PBMC T cells (not recorded which). The genes are TRBV19 and TRBJ2-1; TCRdb outputs TRBD1, but without DNA this stays unchecked. The CDR3 protein is CASTPYGQGLYNEQFF.